Below, 10 T cell receptor beta chains from the same sample are listed, as sequenced in a study of T cells in Graves' hyperthyroidism and ophthalmopathy. Amplified regions were TCR beta CDR3 sequences from RNA transcripts. During a first-round RT-PCR of the TCR CDR3, the HTBI primer set was used. TCRdb used MiXCR to reprocess the multiplex PCR reads, holding one entry per CDR3 protein. The sample holds roughly 350,000 distinct CDR3 sequences, roughly an eighth seen once. Material: blood. All receptors come from a middle-aged woman with Graves' ophthalmopathy.

This clonotype was observed at least ten times. This chain joins TRBV20-1 and TRBJ1-1; D is uncertain. CDR1 and CDR2 (germline): DFQATT, SNEGSKA (reference sequence). This CDR3 is 13 amino acids long. Trimming removed 1 base at V and 8 bases at J, with 14 bases between. CDR3 sequence reads: CSARGLLPGEAFF. The CDR3 DNA reads as TGCAGTGCTAGAGGACTTCTGCCTGGAGAAGCTTTCTTT.

About this clonotype: This sequence may be a read error, since a much larger clone differs from it by one base. The chain is built from TRBV11-2 and TRBJ1-4, with TRBD1 as a possible D gene (5 bases). The CDR3 extends over 15 amino acids. Germline V gives CDR1 SGHAT, CDR2 FQNNGV. In DNA, the CDR3 is TGTGCCAGCAGCTTATGGGCAGGGAGGAATGCAAAACTGTTTTTT. It encodes CASSLWAGRNAKLFF.

This clonotype was seen ten or more times. This chain links TRBV13 with TRBJ2-2, with D possibly matching TRBD2 (6 bases). The ends were cut back, 5 bases at V and 0 bases at J, with 10 bases in the middle. Germline values: CDR1 PRHDT, CDR2 FYEKMQ (reference sequence). This CDR3 is 15 amino acids long. CDR3 loop: CASSAGTPNTGELFF. DNA of the CDR3: TGTGCCAGCAGCGCCGGGACTCCGAACACCGGGGAGCTGTTTTTT. The full variable domain, in which reference TRBV13 and TRBJ2-2 provide the parts outside the CDR3, is AAGVIQSPRHLIKEKRETATLKCYPIPRHDTVYWYQQGPGQDPQFLISFYEKMQSDKGSIPDRFSAQQFSDYHSELNMSSLELGDSALYFCASSAGTPNTGELFFGEGSRLTVL.

This clonotype was counted a few times. The gene calls are TRBV10-3 and TRBJ1-1, with D possibly matching TRBD1 (6 bases). Deletions cut 0 bases from V and 6 bases from J, with 14 bases between. The germline gives CDR1 ENHRY, CDR2 SYGVKD. The CDR3 has 15 amino acids. CDR3: CAISESPGGASEAFF. The CDR3 bases are TGTGCCATCAGTGAGTCGCCCGGGGGCGCCTCTGAAGCTTTCTTT.

This clonotype was recorded at least ten times. The rearrangement joins TRBV6-1 to TRBJ1-1; 8 nucleotides align to TRBD1. J lost 1 base, V lost 6 bases, and 7 bases had no gene match. The CDR3 loop spans 15 amino acids. The germline CDR1 and CDR2 sequences are MNHNS and SASEGT. CDR3 loop: CASRDRVSGNTEAFF. Written as DNA, the CDR3 is TGTGCCAGCAGGGACAGGGTCTCCGGGAACACTGAAGCTTTCTTT.

The chain recombines TRBV7-9 with TRBJ1-1; possible D gene TRBD1, 5 bases. V was trimmed by 3 bases and J by 6 bases, leaving 8 bases between them. This CDR3 contains 12 residues. Germline V CDR1 and CDR2: SEHNR, FQNEAQ (reference sequence). The CDR3 loop reads CASSFRTSEAFF. The CDR3 nucleotides read TGTGCCAGCAGCTTCCGGACATCTGAAGCTTTCTTT.

This clonotype was seen many times. The genes are TRBV27 and TRBJ1-1, with TRBD1 identical over 8 bases. Germline CDR1 is MNHEY and CDR2 is SMNVEV (reference sequence). CDR3 length equals 15 residues. V was pared by 6 bases and J by 1 base, with 7 bases of the junction left unmatched. The CDR3 region is CASSHKDRANTEAFF. The CDR3 nucleotides read TGTGCCAGCAGCCATAAGGACAGGGCGAACACTGAAGCTTTCTTT.

The chain recombines TRBV5-1 with TRBJ2-1; D is tentatively TRBD1 or TRBD2 (5 bases each). This CDR3 region has 15 residues. Germline V CDR1 and CDR2: SGHRS, YFSETQ. V lost 5 bases to trimming and J lost 5 bases, with 17 bases between them. The CDR3 protein is CASRSPGTGNNEQFF. Here the CDR3 DNA reads TGCGCCAGCAGGTCCCCAGGGACGGGGAACAATGAGCAGTTCTTC. The whole variable domain, remainder taken from reference TRBV5-1 and TRBJ2-1, is KAGVTQTPRYLIKTRGQQVTLSCSPISGHRSVSWYQQTPGQGLQFLFEYFSETQRNKGNFPGRFSGRQFSNSRSEMNVSTLELGDSALYLCASRSPGTGNNEQFFGPGTRLTVL.

This clonotype has a handful of counts. The chain recombines TRBV7-8 with TRBJ2-1, with a weak D call TRBD2 (7 bases). Trimming left V 5 bases short and J 7 bases short, with 15 bases between. Germline V CDR1 and CDR2: SGHVS, FQNEAQ. This CDR3 region has 14 residues. The CDR3 DNA follows: TGTGCCAGCAGCATCCTAGGGGGGGGGAATGAGCAGTTCTTC. Protein: CASSILGGGNEQFF.

The table lists this clonotype with a few counts. V usage is TRBV12-3 or TRBV12-4 and J usage is TRBJ2-5, with 7 bases aligning to TRBD2. Trimming took 6 bases from V and 1 from J; bases not matched to a gene: 14. This CDR3 is built from 17 residues. CDR3 nucleotides: TGTGCCAGCAGCCCTCCCTTCGGGAGGATGGGCCAAGAGACCCAGTACTTC. It yields the protein CASSPPFGRMGQETQYF.